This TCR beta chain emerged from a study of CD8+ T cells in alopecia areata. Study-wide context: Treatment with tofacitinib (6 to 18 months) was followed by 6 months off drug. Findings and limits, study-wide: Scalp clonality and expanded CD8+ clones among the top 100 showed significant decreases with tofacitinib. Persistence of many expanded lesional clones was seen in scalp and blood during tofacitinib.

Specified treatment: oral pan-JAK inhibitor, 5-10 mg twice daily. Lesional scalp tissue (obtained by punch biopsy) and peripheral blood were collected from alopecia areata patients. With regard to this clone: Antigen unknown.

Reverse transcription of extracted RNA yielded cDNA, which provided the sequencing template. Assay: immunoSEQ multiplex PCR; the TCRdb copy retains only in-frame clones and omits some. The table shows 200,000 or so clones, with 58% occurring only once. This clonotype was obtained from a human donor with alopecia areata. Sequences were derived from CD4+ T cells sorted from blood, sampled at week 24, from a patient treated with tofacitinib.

CDR3: CSVEDSGGSSYEQYF. In DNA form, the CDR3 reads TGCAGCGTTGAAGACTCGGGGGGGAGCTCCTACGAGCAGTACTTC. The chain combines TRBV29-1 with TRBJ2-7; TRBD2 matches at 8 bases. The trim removed 0 bases at V and 0 bases at J, leaving 4 bases unmatched. This CDR3 region has 15 residues. CDR1 SQVTM and CDR2 ANQGSEA come from the germline V gene.